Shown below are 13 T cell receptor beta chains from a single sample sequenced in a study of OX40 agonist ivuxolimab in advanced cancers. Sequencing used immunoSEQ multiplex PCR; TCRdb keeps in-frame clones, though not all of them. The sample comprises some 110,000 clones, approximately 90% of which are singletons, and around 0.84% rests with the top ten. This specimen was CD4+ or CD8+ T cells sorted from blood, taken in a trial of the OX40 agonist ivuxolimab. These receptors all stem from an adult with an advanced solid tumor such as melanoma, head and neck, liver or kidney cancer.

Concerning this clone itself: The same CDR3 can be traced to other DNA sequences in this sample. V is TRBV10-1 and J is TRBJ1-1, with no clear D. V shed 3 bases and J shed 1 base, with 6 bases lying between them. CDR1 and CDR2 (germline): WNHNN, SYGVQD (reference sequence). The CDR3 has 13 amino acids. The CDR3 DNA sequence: TGCGCCAGCAGTGACGAAAAGAACACTGAAGCTTTCTTT. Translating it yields CASSDEKNTEAFF.

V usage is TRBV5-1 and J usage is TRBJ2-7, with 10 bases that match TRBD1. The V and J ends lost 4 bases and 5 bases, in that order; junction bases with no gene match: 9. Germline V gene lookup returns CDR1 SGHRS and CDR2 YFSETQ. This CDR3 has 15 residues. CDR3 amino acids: CASSLAGQGIDEQYF. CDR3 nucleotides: TGCGCCAGCAGCCTGGCGGGACAGGGGATCGACGAGCAGTACTTC. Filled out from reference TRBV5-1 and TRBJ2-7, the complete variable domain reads KAGVTQTPRYLIKTRGQQVTLSCSPISGHRSVSWYQQTPGQGLQFLFEYFSETQRNKGNFPGRFSGRQFSNSRSEMNVSTLELGDSALYLCASSLAGQGIDEQYFGPGTRLTVT.

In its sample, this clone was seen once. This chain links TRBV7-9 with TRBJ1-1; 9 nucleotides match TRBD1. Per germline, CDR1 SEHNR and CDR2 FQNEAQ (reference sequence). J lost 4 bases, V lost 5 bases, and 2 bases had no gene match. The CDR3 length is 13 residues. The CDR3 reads CASSPTGGTEAFF. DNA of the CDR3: TGTGCCAGCAGCCCGACAGGGGGCACTGAAGCTTTCTTT.

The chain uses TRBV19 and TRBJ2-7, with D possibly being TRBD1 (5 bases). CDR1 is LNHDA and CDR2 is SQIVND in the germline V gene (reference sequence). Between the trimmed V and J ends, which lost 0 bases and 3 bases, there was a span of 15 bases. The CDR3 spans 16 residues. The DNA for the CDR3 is TGTGCCAGTAGTATAGATCGGAAGGGGCGTCTCTACGAGCAGTACTTC. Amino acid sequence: CASSIDRKGRLYEQYF.

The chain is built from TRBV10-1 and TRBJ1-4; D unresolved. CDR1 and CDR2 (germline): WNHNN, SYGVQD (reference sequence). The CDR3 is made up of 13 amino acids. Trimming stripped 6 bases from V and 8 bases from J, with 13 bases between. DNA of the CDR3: TGCGCCAGCAGCGCTACATCAGGCGAAAAACTGTTTTTT. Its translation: CASSATSGEKLFF.

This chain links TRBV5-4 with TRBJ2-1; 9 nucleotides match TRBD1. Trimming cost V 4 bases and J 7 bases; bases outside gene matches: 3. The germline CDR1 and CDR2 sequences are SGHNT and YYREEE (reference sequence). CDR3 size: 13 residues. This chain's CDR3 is CASSPDRGNEQFF. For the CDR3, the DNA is TGTGCCAGCAGCCCAGACAGGGGGAATGAGCAGTTCTTC. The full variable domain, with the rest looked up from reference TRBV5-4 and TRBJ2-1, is ETGVTQSPTHLIKTRGQQVTLRCSSQSGHNTVSWYQQALGQGPQFIFQYYREEENGRGNFPPRFSGLQFPNYSSELNVNALELDDSALYLCASSPDRGNEQFFGPGTRLTVL.

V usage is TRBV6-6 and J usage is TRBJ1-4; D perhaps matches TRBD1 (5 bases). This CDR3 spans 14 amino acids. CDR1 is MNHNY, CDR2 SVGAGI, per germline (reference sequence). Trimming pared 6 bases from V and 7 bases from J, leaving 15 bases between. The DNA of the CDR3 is TGTGCCAGCAGCTCCGGACACAGCGGTGAAAAACTGTTTTTT. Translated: CASSSGHSGEKLFF.

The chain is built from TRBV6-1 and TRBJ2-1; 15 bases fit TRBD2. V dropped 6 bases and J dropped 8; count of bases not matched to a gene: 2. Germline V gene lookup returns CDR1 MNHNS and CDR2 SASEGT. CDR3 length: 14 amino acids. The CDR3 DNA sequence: TGTGCCAGCAGCGGACTAGCGGGAGGGGATGAGCAGTTCTTC. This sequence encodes CASSGLAGGDEQFF.

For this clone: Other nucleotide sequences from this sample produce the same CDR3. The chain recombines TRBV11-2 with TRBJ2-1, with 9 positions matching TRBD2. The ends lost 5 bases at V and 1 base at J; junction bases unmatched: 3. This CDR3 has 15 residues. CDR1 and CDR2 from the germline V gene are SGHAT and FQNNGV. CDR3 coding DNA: TGTGCCAGCAGCCCGACTAGCGGATCCTACAATGAGCAGTTCTTC. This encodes CASSPTSGSYNEQFF.

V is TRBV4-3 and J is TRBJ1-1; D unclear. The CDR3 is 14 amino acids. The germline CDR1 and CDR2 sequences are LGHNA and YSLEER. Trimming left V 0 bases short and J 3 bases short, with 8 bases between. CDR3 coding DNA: TGCGCCAGCAGCCAAGATGGGCCAGACACTGAAGCTTTCTTT. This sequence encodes CASSQDGPDTEAFF.

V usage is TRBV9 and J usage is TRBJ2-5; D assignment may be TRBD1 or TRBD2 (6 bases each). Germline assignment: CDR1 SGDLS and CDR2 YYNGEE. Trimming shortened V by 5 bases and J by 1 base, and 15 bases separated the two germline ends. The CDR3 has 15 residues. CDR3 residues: CASSSQQGLQETQYF. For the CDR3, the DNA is TGTGCCAGCAGTTCTCAACAGGGACTCCAAGAGACCCAGTACTTC. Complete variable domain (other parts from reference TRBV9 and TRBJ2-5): DSGVTQTPKHLITATGQRVTLRCSPRSGDLSVYWYQQSLDQGLQFLIQYYNGEERAKGNILERFSAQQFPDLHSELNLSSLELGDSALYFCASSSQQGLQETQYFGPGTRLLVL.

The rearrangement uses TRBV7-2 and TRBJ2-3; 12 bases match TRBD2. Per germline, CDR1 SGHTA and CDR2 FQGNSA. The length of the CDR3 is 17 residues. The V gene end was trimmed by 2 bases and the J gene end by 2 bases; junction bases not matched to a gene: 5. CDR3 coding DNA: TGTGCCAGCAGCTTAAGACTAGCGGGAGCCTCCACAGATACGCAGTATTTT. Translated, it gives CASSLRLAGASTDTQYF.

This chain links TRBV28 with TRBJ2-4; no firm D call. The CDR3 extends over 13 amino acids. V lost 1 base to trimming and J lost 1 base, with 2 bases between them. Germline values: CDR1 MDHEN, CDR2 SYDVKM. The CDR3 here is CASSLLAKNIQYF. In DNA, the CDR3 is TGTGCCAGCAGTTTATTGGCCAAAAACATTCAGTACTTC.